The entry that follows covers one T cell receptor (beta chain) sequence. The CDR3 runs to 16 residues. With V trimmed by 2 bases and J by 5 bases, 8 bases remained unmatched. CDR1 and CDR2 from the germline V gene are LGHDT and YNNKEL (reference sequence). The data are from a study of blood T cell repertoires in COVID-19. Study information: Spain, Italy and the United States supplied samples that represented acute and convalescent COVID-19.

Per the original methods: Scientists estimated how many nucleated cells there were by amplifying reference gene primers. This table comes from immunoSEQ multiplex PCR, and its TCRdb copy is limited to in-frame clones, with some not included. V and J calls and clone size come straight from that table; D and trimming were deduced from the DNA. The sample consists of some 390,000 clones, around 90% of them appearing once. This receptor was identified in a human donor in a cohort sampled during active COVID-19. The chain has TRBV3-1 (or the pseudogene TRBV3-2) and TRBJ2-7; TRBD1 matches at 11 bases. The source material was peripheral blood. The CDR3 coding sequence is TGTGCCAGCAGCCAACTCACACGGACAGGGGGCAACGAGCAGTACTTC. Amino acids: CASSQLTRTGGNEQYF.